The source of this TCR beta chain is a study of OX40 agonist ivuxolimab in advanced cancers. Study-level background: Cancers in dose escalation were hepatocellular, melanoma, renal cell and head and neck. Findings and caveats of the study: In the expanded peripheral T cells, antigen specificity was never determined.

This clone was picked up a small number of times. Its antigen is not known. V lost 1 base, J lost 1 base, and 1 base stayed unmatched. The V gene's germline CDR1 is LNHNV and CDR2 YYDKDF (reference sequence). The CDR3 has 15 residues. The data were produced by immunoSEQ multiplex PCR, yet TCRdb's version contains in-frame clones alone and is incomplete. This sample has some 68,000 clones, with around 83% found just once. Sample: CD4+ or CD8+ T cells sorted from blood, taken in a trial of the OX40 agonist ivuxolimab. The TCR sequence derives from an adult with an advanced solid tumor such as melanoma, head and neck, liver or kidney cancer. The J gene is TRBJ1-1, the V gene TRBV15; 9 positions agree with TRBD1. In DNA form, the CDR3 reads TGTGCCACCAGCAGAGGGACAGGGGAGAACACTGAAGCTTTCTTT. This encodes CATSRGTGENTEAFF.